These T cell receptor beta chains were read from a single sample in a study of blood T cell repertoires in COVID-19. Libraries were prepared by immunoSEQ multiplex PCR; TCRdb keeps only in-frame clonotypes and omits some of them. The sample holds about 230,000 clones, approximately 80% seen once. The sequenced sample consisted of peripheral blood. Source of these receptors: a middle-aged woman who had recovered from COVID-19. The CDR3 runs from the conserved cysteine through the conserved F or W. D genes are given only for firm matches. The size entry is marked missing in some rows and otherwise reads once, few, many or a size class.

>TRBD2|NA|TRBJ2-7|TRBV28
TGTGCCAGCAGTTTCGGGACTAGCGGGGGCCGAGGGTACTTC
CASSFGTSGGRGYF
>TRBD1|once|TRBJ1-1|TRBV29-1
TGCAGCGTTATAAAACAGGGGGCGCGCCCGGACACTGAAGCTTTCTTT
CSVIKQGARPDTEAFF
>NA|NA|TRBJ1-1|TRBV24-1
TGTGCCACCTTGTCGGGGGGCAGGGCTGAGAGGAAGAACACTGAAGCTTTCTTT
CATLSGGRAERKNTEAFF
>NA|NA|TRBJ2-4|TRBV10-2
TGCGCCAGCAGTGAACAGGGTTTTGGGAACATTCAGTACTTC
CASSEQGFGNIQYF
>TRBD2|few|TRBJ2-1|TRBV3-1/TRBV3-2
TGTGCCAGCAGCCAATCCCCCAGCGGGGGGGCGGGTGAGCAGTTCTTC
CASSQSPSGGAGEQFF
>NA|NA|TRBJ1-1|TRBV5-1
TGCGCCAGCAGCTTAGGACCAGAAGGGGTGAACACTGAAGCTTTCTTT
CASSLGPEGVNTEAFF
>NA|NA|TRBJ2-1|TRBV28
TGTGCCAGCAGTTTAACCGCGAACAATGAGCAGTTCTTC
CASSLTANNEQFF
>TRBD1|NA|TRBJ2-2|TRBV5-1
TGCGCCAGCAGCCCTATGGACAGGGGGAGCGGGGAGCTGTTTTTT
CASSPMDRGSGELFF
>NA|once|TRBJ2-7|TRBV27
TGTGCCAGCAGACCCGTGGAGTATTCCTACGAGCAGTACTTC
CASRPVEYSYEQYF
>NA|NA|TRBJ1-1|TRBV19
TGTGCCAGTAGTATTGAGGTCATGAACACTGAAGCTTTCTTT
CASSIEVMNTEAFF
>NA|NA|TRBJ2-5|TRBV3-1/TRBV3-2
TGTGCCAGCAGCCAAGGACCAGGGCTCCAAGAGACCCAGTACTTC
CASSQGPGLQETQYF
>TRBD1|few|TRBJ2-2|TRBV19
TGTGCCAGTAGTCCGGGGACAGGGTTGGTCACCGGGGAGCTGTTTTTT
CASSPGTGLVTGELFF
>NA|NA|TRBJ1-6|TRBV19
TGTGCCAGTAATTCGGGGAACTCACCCCTCCACTTT
CASNSGNSPLHF
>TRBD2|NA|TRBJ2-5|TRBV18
TGTGCCAGCTCACCAAGATCCGGGGGGGCCCAAGAGACCCAGTACTTC
CASSPRSGGAQETQYF
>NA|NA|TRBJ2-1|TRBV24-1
TGTGCCACCAGTTATTGGGGCGCGCGTAATAATGAGCAGTTCTTC
CATSYWGARNNEQFF
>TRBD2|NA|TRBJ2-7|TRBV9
TGTGCCAGCAGCGGCCCAATGGGGGGGAACCTCTACGAGCAGTACTTC
CASSGPMGGNLYEQYF
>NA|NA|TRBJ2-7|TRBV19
TGTGCCAGTAGTAGACAGGACTCCTACGAGCAGTACTTC
CASSRQDSYEQYF
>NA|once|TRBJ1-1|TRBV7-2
TGTGCCAGCAGCTGGGACTGGGGTTCAGGAACTGAAGCTTTCTTT
CASSWDWGSGTEAFF
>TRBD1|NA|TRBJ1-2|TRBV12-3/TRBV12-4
TGTGCCAGCAGTCAGGACAGGGGCGAGGGCTACACCTTC
CASSQDRGEGYTF
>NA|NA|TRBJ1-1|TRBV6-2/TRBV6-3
TGTGCCAGCAGTTCCCCGACTGTAACTGAAGCTTTCTTT
CASSSPTVTEAFF
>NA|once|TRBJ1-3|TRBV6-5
TGTGCCAGCACAGGGGTGTCTGGAAACACCATATATTTT
CASTGVSGNTIYF
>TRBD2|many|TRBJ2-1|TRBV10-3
TGTGCCATCAGACCGGGACTAGCGGGGGAAACCTACAATGAGCAGTTCTTC
CAIRPGLAGETYNEQFF
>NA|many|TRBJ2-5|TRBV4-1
TGCGCCAGCAGCCAAGATCCGGCGGTCCAAGAGACCCAGTACTTC
CASSQDPAVQETQYF
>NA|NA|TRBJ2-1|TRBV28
TGTGCCAGCAGTTTAACCCCACCCACAGGGAAGGTCAATGAGCAGTTCTTC
CASSLTPPTGKVNEQFF